This TCR beta chain was obtained from a study of cytomegalovirus exposure and HLA in healthy donors. Findings and caveats of the study: As a later analysis revealed, most CMV-associated TCR beta chains appeared HLA-restricted.

This PCR relied on a set of 60 Vbeta primers and 13 Jbeta primers. Data came from immunoSEQ multiplex PCR; TCRdb stores just in-frame clones and leaves some out. The data show 65,000 to 95,000 clones, with 65% to 80% seen just once and roughly 13% held by the top ten. The table lists this clone with a few counts. The antigen remains unidentified. CDR1 and CDR2 (germline): MGHDK, SYGVNS. V lost 2 bases to trimming and J lost 3 bases; unmatched junction nucleotides: 7. The CDR3 spans 16 residues. The receptor comes from a human donor in good health. Sequencing input: PBMCs. V usage is TRBV25-1 and J usage is TRBJ1-5, with 7 bases that match TRBD1. CDR3: CASSERRGGNNQPQHF. The CDR3 bases are TGTGCCAGCAGTGAACGGCGAGGGGGCAACAATCAGCCCCAGCATTTT.